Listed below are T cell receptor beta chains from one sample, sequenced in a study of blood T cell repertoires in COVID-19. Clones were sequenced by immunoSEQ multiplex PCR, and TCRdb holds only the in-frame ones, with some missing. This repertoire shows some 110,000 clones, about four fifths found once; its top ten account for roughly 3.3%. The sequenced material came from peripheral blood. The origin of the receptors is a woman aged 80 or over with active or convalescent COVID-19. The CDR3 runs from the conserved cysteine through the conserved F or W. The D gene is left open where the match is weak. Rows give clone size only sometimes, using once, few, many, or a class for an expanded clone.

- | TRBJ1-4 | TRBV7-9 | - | TGTGCCAGCAGCTCGAGCGCGGCACAGGGAGCTGAAAAACTGTTTTTT | CASSSSAAQGAEKLFF
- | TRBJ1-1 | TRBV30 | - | TGTGCCTGGCGGGAGAACACTGAAGCTTTCTTT | CAWRENTEAFF
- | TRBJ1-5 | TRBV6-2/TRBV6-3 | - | TGTGCCAGCAGCCACATGACTGATCAGCCCCAGCATTTT | CASSHMTDQPQHF
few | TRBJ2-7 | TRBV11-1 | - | TGTGCCAGCAGCTTTTACGGGAGCTCCTACGAGCAGTACTTC | CASSFYGSSYEQYF
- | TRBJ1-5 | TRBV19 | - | TGTGCCAGTAGAACGGGGTATTTGGGCAATCAGCCCCAGCATTTT | CASRTGYLGNQPQHF
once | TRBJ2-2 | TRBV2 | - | TGTGCCAGCAGTGTGGGAGTGACCGGGGAGCTGTTTTTT | CASSVGVTGELFF
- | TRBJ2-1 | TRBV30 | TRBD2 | TGTGCCTGGACCGCCACTAGCGGGAGAGGTGGTGAGCAGTTCTTC | CAWTATSGRGGEQFF
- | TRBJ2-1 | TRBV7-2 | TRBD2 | TGTGCCAGCAGCTTAGTTCGGGCTAGCGGGAGGCGGGTCTACAATGAGCAGTTCTTC | CASSLVRASGRRVYNEQFF
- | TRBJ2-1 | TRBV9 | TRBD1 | TGTGCCAGCAGCGTAGAAGGAGGACAGGGGGGATACAATGAGCAGTTCTTC | CASSVEGGQGGYNEQFF
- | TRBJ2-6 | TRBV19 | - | TGTGCCAGTAGCCAGGCAGGGTTTGATCCCGGGGCCAACGTCCTGACTTTC | CASSQAGFDPGANVLTF
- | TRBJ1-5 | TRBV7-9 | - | TGTGCCAGCAGTATGGCAGGGGCAAGAAGTCAGCCCCAGCATTTT | CASSMAGARSQPQHF
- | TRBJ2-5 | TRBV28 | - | TGTGCCAGCAGTTTTGTAGCGCCCGGTATGTCTGAGGAGACCCAGTACTTC | CASSFVAPGMSEETQYF
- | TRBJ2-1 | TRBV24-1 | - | TGTGCCACCGCGGTGGCAAATGACTCCTACAATGAGCAGTTCTTC | CATAVANDSYNEQFF
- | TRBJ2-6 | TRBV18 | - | TGTGCCAGCTCACCCGGACAAACCGGGGCCAACGTCCTGACTTTC | CASSPGQTGANVLTF
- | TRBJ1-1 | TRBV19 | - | TGTGCCAGTAGTATAGATTGGGGGCGAGAAGCTTTCTTT | CASSIDWGREAFF
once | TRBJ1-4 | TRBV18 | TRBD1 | TGTGCCAGCTCACCACCTATGGACAGGGAGAACCGACCAACTAATGAAAAACTGTTTTTT | CASSPPMDRENRPTNEKLFF
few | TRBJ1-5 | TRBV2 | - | TGTGCCAGCAGTGCGGGGGTTTCCAACCTTTCACCTCAGCCCCAGCATTTT | CASSAGVSNLSPQPQHF
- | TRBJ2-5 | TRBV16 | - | TGTGCCAGCAGCCAATCTCTCGGGGATCGGACCCAGTACTTC | CASSQSLGDRTQYF
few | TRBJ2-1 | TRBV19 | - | TGTGCCAGTAGACCCTCGGTATCCTACAATGAGCAGTTCTTC | CASRPSVSYNEQFF
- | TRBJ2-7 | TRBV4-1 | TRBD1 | TGCGCCAGCAGCCGACCTCCAGGGACAGGGTCCTACGAGCAGTACTTC | CASSRPPGTGSYEQYF
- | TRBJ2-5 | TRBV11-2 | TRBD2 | TGTGCCAGCAGCTTAGATAGCAGCGGGGGTTCCCAAGAGACCCAGTACTTC | CASSLDSSGGSQETQYF
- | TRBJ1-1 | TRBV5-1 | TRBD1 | TGCGCCAGCAGCCCCCAGGGACAGGGCAACACTGAAGCTTTCTTT | CASSPQGQGNTEAFF
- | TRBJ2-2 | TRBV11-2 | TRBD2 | TGTGCCAGCCAGAGGCTAGCGGGAGGTTCCGCGAACACCGGGGAGCTGTTTTTT | CASQRLAGGSANTGELFF
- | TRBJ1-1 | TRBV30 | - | TGTGCCTGGAGTCTCGGTATTGCAGCTTTCTTT | CAWSLGIAAFF
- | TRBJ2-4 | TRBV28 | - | TGTGCCAGCTCTTCACAGGGTAAAAACATTCAGTACTTC | CASSSQGKNIQYF
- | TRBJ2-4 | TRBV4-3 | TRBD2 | TGCGCCAGCAGCCAAGGGCGGGAGGGGGGAAACATTCAGTACTTC | CASSQGREGGNIQYF
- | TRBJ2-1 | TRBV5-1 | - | TGCGCCAGCAGCTTATCCCCGGGACACTACAATGAGCAGTTCTTC | CASSLSPGHYNEQFF
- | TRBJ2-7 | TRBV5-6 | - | TGTGCCAGCAGCTTAGGTCGTCAGGGGATAAGCGAGCAGTACTTC | CASSLGRQGISEQYF
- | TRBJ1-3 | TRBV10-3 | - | TGTGCCATCTGGCAAGTCTCTGGAAACACCATATATTTT | CAIWQVSGNTIYF
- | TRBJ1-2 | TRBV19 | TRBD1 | TGTGCCAGTAGTGCGTCGGCGGGACAGGGGGGTGGCTACACCTTC | CASSASAGQGGGYTF
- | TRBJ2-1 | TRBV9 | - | TGTGCCAGCAGCGTAGGCCCGGAAGGTGGGCACAATGAGCAGTTCTTC | CASSVGPEGGHNEQFF
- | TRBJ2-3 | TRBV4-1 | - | TGCGCCAGCAGTAGTACAGACAAGAGCACAGATACGCAGTATTTT | CASSSTDKSTDTQYF
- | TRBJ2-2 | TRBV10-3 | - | TGTGCCATCAGGCAGGACGGGAGTACCGGGGAGCTGTTTTTT | CAIRQDGSTGELFF
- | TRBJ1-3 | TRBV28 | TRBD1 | TGTGCCAGCACTTACGGGGGGACAGGGGTAGTGGACCACTCTGGAAACACCATATATTTT | CASTYGGTGVVDHSGNTIYF
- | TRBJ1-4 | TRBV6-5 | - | TGTGCCAGCAGTTACTCTCGCCAGAATGAAAAACTGTTTTTT | CASSYSRQNEKLFF
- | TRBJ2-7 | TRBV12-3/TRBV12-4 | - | TGTGCCAGCAATCTACAGGGAACCTACGAGCAGTACTTC | CASNLQGTYEQYF
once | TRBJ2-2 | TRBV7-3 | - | TGTGCCAGCAGCGTACACTGGGGCCCAACGAACACCGGGGAGCTGTTTTTT | CASSVHWGPTNTGELFF
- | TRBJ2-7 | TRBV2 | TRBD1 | TGTGCCAGCCAGGACAGGGGGGTCTACGAGCAGTACTTC | CASQDRGVYEQYF
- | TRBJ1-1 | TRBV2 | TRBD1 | TGTGCCAGCAGTGGGACCCCGGGACAGGGGACGGAAGCTTTCTTT | CASSGTPGQGTEAFF
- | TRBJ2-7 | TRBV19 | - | TGTGCCAGTAGTATATACAGGGCCTCATCGAACGAGCAGTACTTC | CASSIYRASSNEQYF
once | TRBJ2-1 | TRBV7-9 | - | TGTGCCAGCAGCTTAGCCCTGGGACTCTACAATGAGCAGTTCTTC | CASSLALGLYNEQFF
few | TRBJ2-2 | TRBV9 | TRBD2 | TGTGCCAGCAGCGTAGGGGCGGGAGGGCCCGACGGGGAGCTGTTTTTT | CASSVGAGGPDGELFF